A single sample gave rise to the 8 T cell receptor beta chains below, sequenced in a study of blood T cell repertoires in COVID-19. Profiling relied on immunoSEQ multiplex PCR, and the TCRdb table lists in-frame clones only, not all of them. The sample consists of more than 15,000 clones, about four fifths of them appearing once. Sample: peripheral blood. These receptors were collected from a man between 35 and 55 years old with active or convalescent COVID-19.

This chain connects TRBV27 to TRBJ1-2; TRBD1 is a possible D gene (6 bases). Germline V CDR1 and CDR2: MNHEY, SMNVEV (reference sequence). The CDR3 extends over 17 amino acids. The V end lost 3 bases, the J end lost 2 bases, and 19 bases lay between the germline ends. The CDR3 nucleotides read TGTGCCAGCAGTTTTGGGGGCAGGGCAAACTTAAACTATGGCTACACCTTC. Translated, it gives CASSFGGRANLNYGYTF.

The chain combines TRBV7-8 with TRBJ1-4; D is unclear. CDR3 size: 17 residues. Trimming shortened V by 2 bases and J by 0 bases, and 13 bases separated the two germline ends. Germline loops: CDR1 SGHVS, CDR2 FQNEAQ. CDR3 sequence (DNA): TGTGCCAGCAGCTTAACGGAGGCAGACGCAACTAATGAAAAACTGTTTTTT. Translating it yields CASSLTEADATNEKLFF.

This chain uses TRBV6-5 with TRBJ2-1; possible D gene TRBD2, 7 bases. The V gene lost 6 bases and the J gene lost 10 bases, with 19 bases spanning the gap. Germline V lookup: CDR1 MNHEY, CDR2 SVGAGI. This CDR3 is built from 14 residues. The CDR3 nucleotides are TGTGCCAGCAGATTTTCTAGCGGAGGGGGGGAGCAGTTCTTC. This encodes CASRFSSGGGEQFF.

This chain connects TRBV4-2 to TRBJ2-2, with 9 bases that match TRBD2. The germline gives CDR1 LGHNA, CDR2 YNFKEQ. The V segment lost 0 bases and the J segment 0 bases; nucleotides outside the gene matches: 5. The CDR3 has 18 residues. The DNA for the CDR3 is TGTGCCAGCAGCCAAGAATGGCTAGCGGGGACGAACACCGGGGAGCTGTTTTTT. Protein sequence: CASSQEWLAGTNTGELFF.

The chain employs TRBV29-1 and TRBJ1-1, with unresolved D. Per germline, CDR1 SQVTM and CDR2 ANQGSEA. This CDR3 region has 14 residues. Between the trimmed V and J ends, which lost 3 bases and 4 bases, there was a span of 15 bases. CDR3 bases: TGCAGCGTTGAGGGTGGGGTAGGGAGCACTGAAGCTTTCTTT. This codes for CSVEGGVGSTEAFF.

This clone was counted only a few times. The rearrangement links TRBV5-1 to TRBJ2-3, with a possible D match to TRBD2 (7 bases). Germline V gene lookup returns CDR1 SGHRS and CDR2 YFSETQ. There are 15 residues in the CDR3. The V and J ends lost 7 bases and 0 bases respectively, with 15 bases between them. In DNA form, the CDR3 reads TGCGCCAGCGCGGGCGGGGGCTCTAGCACAGATACGCAGTATTTT. This translates into CASAGGGSSTDTQYF.

The chain couples TRBV7-3 to TRBJ2-1; 11 positions match TRBD2. This CDR3 contains 15 residues. Germline CDR1 SGHTA, CDR2 FQGTGA. With 5 bases clipped from V and 2 bases from J, the junction kept 2 bases outside the gene matches. For the CDR3, the DNA is TGTGCCAGCAGCCGACTAGCGGGGACCTACAATGAGCAGTTCTTC. Its translation: CASSRLAGTYNEQFF.

The V call is TRBV30, the J call TRBJ1-4; D might be TRBD1 (5 bases). The length of the CDR3 is 13 residues. V lost 3 bases to trimming and J lost 7 bases, with 12 bases between them. Germline V gene lookup returns CDR1 GTSNPN and CDR2 SVGIG (reference sequence). CDR3 coding DNA: TGTGCCTGGAGAAGGCAGGGCGGTGAAAAACTGTTTTTT. Protein sequence: CAWRRQGGEKLFF.